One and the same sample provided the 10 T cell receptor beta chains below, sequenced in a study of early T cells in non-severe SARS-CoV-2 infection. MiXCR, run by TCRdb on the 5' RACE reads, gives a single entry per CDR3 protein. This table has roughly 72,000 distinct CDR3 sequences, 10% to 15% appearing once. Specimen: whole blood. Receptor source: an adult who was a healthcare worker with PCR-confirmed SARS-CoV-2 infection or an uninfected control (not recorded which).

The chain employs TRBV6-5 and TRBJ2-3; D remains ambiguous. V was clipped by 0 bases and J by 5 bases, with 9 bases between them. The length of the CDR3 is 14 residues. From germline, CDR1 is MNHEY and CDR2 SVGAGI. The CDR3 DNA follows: TGTGCCAGCAGTTACTCGGCTGGCCTAGATACGCAGTATTTT. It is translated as CASSYSAGLDTQYF.

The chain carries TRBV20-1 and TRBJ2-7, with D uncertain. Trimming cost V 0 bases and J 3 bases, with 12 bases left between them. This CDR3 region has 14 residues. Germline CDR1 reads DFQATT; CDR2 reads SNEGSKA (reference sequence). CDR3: CSARDGKSSYEQYF. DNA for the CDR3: TGCAGTGCTAGAGATGGCAAATCCAGCTACGAGCAGTACTTC.

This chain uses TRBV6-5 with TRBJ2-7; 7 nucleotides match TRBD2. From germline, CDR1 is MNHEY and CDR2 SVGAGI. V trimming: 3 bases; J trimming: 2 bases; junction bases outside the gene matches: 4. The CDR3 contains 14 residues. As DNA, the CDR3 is TGTGCCAGCAGTTATGGGGACTACCCCTACGAGCAGTACTTC. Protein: CASSYGDYPYEQYF.

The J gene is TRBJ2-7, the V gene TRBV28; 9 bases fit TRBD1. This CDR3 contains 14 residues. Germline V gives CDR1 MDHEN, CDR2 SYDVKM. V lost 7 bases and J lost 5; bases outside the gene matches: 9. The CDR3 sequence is CASNLGQGRNEQYF. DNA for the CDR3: TGTGCCAGCAACCTCGGACAGGGGCGGAACGAGCAGTACTTC. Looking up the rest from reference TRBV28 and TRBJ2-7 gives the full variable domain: DVKVTQSSRYLVKRTGEKVFLECVQDMDHENMFWYRQDPGLGLRLIYFSYDVKMKEKGDIPEGYSVSREKKERFSLILESASTNQTSMYLCASNLGQGRNEQYFGPGTRLTVT.

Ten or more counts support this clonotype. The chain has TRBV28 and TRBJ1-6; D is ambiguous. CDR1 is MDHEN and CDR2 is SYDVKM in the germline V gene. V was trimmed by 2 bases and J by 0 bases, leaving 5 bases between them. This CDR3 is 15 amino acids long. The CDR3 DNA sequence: TGTGCCAGCAGTTTAATGAGCTCCTATAATTCACCCCTCCACTTT. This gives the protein CASSLMSSYNSPLHF.

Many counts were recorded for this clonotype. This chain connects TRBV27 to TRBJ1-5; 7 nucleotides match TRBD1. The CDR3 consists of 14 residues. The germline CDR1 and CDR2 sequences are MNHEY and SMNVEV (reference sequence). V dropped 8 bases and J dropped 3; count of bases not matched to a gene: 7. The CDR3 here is CASGPTGINQPQHF. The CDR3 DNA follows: TGTGCCAGCGGGCCGACAGGGATCAATCAGCCCCAGCATTTT.

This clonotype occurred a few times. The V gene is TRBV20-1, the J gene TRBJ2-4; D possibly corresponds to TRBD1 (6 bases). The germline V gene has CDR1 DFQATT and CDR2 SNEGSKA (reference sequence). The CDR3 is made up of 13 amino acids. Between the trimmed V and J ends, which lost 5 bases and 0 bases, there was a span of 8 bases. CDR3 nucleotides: TGCAGTGCTGGGGGCGTAGCCAAAAACATTCAGTACTTC. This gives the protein CSAGGVAKNIQYF.

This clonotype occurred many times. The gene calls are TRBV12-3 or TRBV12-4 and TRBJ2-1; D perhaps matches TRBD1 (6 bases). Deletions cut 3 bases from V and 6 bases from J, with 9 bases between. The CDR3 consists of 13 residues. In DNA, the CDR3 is TGTGCCAGCAGTTTCCTCAGGGGCAATGAGCAGTTCTTC. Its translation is CASSFLRGNEQFF.

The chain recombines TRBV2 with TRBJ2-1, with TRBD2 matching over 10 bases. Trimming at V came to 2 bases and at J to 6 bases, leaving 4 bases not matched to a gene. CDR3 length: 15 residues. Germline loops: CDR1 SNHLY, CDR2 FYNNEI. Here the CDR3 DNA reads TGTGCCAGCAGTGAATCAACTAGCGGGGTCAATGAGCAGTTCTTC. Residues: CASSESTSGVNEQFF. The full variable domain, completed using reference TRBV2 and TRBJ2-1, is EPEVTQTPSHQVTQMGQEVILRCVPISNHLYFYWYRQILGQKVEFLVSFYNNEISEKSEIFDDQFSVERPDGSNFTLKIRSTKLEDSAMYFCASSESTSGVNEQFFGPGTRLTVL.

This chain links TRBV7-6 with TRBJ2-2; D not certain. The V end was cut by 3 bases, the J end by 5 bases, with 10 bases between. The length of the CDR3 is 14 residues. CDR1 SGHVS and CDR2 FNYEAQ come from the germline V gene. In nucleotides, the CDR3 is TGTGCCAGCAGCTTGGTCCAGTTTACCGGGGAGCTGTTTTTT. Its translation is CASSLVQFTGELFF. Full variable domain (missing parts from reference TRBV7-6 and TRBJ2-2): GAGVSQSPRYKVTKRGQDVALRCDPISGHVSLYWYRQALGQGPEFLTYFNYEAQQDKSGLPNDRFSAERPEGSISTLTIQRTEQRDSAMYRCASSLVQFTGELFFGEGSRLTVL.